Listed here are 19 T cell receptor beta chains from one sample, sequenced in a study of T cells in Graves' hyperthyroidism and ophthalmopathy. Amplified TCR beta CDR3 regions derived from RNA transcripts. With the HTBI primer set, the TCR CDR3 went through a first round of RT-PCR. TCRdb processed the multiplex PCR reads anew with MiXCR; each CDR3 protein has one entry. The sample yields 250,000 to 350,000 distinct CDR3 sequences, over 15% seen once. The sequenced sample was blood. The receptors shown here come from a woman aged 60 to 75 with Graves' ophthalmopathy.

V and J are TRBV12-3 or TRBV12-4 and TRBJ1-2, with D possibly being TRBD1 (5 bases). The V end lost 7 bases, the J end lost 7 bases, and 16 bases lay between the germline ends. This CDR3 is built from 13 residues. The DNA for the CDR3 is TGTGCCAGCACCGGGGCAGGAAGAGTTGGCTACACCTTC. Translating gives CASTGAGRVGYTF.

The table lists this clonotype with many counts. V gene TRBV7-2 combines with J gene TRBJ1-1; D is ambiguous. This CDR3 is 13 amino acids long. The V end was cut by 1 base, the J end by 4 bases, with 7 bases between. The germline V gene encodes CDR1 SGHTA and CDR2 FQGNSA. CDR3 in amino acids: CASSLGMGTEAFF. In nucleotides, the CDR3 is TGTGCCAGCAGCTTAGGAATGGGCACTGAAGCTTTCTTT.

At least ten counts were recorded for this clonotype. The DNA of the CDR3 is TGTGCCAGCAGCGTTACTGGACAGCACACAGATACGCAGTATTTT. Translated: CASSVTGQHTDTQYF. The gene calls are TRBV9 and TRBJ2-3; D perhaps matches TRBD1 (6 bases). V lost 2 bases, J lost 2 bases, and 12 bases lay in between. This CDR3 is 15 amino acids long. Germline-derived CDR1 and CDR2 are SGDLS and YYNGEE.

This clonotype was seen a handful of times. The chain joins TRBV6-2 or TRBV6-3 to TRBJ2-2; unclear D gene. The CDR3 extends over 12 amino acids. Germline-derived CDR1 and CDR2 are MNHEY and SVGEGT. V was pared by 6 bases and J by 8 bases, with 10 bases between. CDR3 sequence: CASRGTSGELFF. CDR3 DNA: TGTGCCAGCAGGGGCACTTCTGGGGAGCTGTTTTTT.

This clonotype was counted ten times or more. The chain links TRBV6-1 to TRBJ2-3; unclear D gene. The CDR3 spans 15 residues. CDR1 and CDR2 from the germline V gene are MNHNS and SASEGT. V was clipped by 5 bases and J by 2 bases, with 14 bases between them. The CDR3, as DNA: TGTGCCAGCAGTTACTATCAACCTTTCACAGATACGCAGTATTTT. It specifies CASSYYQPFTDTQYF.

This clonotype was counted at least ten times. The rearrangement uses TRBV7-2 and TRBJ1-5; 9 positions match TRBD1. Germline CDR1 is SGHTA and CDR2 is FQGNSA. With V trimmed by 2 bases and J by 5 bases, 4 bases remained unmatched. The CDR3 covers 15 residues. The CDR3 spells CASSLFGQGYQPQHF. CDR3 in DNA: TGTGCCAGCAGCTTATTCGGACAGGGGTATCAGCCCCAGCATTTT.

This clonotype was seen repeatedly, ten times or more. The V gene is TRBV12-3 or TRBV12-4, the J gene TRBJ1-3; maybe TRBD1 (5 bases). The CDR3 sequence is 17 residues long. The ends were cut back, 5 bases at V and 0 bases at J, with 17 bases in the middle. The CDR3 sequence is CASSQPLGPRSGNTIYF. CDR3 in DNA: TGTGCCAGCAGTCAACCTCTGGGACCGCGCTCTGGAAACACCATATATTTT.

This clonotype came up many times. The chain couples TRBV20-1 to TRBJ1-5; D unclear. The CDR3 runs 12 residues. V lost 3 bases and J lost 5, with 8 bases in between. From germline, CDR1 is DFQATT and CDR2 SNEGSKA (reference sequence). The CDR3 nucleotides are TGCAGTGCTAGTAGTGGGGATCAGCCCCAGCATTTT. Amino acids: CSASSGDQPQHF.

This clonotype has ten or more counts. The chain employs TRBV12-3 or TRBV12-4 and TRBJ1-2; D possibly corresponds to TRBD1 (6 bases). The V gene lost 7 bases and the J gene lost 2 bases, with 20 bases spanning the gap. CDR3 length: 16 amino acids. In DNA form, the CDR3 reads TGTGCCAGCATGAAAAGGACAGTTGGCCGGAACTATGGCTACACCTTC. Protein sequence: CASMKRTVGRNYGYTF.

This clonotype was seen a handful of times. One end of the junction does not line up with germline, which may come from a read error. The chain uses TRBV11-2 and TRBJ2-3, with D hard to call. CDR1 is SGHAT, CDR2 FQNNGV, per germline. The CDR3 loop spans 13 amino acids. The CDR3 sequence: CACSLDLTDTQYF. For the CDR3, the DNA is TGTGCCTGCAGCTTAGATCTGACAGATACGCAGTATTTT.

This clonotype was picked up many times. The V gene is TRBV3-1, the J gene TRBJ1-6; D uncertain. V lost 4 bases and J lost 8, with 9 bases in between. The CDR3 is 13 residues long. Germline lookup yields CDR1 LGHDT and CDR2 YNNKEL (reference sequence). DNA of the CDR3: TGTGCCAGCAGCCGGGTCCGGGATTCACCCCTCCACTTT. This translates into CASSRVRDSPLHF.

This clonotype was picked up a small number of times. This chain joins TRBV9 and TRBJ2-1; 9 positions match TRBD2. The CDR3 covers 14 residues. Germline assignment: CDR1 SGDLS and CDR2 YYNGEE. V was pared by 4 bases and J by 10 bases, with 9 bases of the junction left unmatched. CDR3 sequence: CASSPGPSGEEQFF. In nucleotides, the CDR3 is TGTGCCAGCAGCCCAGGCCCTAGCGGGGAGGAGCAGTTCTTC. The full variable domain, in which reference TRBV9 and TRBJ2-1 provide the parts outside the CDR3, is DSGVTQTPKHLITATGQRVTLRCSPRSGDLSVYWYQQSLDQGLQFLIQYYNGEERAKGNILERFSAQQFPDLHSELNLSSLELGDSALYFCASSPGPSGEEQFFGPGTRLTVL.

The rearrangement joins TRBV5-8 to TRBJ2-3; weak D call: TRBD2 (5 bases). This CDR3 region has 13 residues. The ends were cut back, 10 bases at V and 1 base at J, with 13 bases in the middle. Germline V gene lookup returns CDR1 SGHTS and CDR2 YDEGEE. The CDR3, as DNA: TGTGCCGGAGAGGGTTTCGGCACAGATACGCAGTATTTT. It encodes CAGEGFGTDTQYF.

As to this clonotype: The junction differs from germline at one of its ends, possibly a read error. The CDR3, as DNA: TGCAGCGTCCCGATAGACGGTTACGAGCAGTGCTTC. Its protein product is CSVPIDGYEQCF. This chain joins TRBV29-1 and TRBJ2-7; D is ambiguous. Germline lookup yields CDR1 SQVTM and CDR2 ANQGSEA. CDR3 size: 12 residues.

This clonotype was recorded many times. The CDR3 region is CASSLTGAREQYF. The DNA of the CDR3 is TGTGCCAGCAGCCTAACAGGGGCGAGGGAGCAGTACTTC. V gene TRBV3-1 combines with J gene TRBJ2-7; 7 positions agree with TRBD1. J gave up 7 bases and V 4 bases, and 7 bases lay outside the gene matches. The CDR3 spans 13 residues. Germline V gives CDR1 LGHDT, CDR2 YNNKEL (reference sequence).

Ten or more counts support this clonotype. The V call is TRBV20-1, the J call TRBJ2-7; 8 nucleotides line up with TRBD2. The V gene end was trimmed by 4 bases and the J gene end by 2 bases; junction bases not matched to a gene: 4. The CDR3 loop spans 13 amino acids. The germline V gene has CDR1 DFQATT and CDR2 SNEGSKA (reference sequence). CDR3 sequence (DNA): TGCAGTGCTAACCTAGCGGGCCCCTACGAGCAGTACTTC. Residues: CSANLAGPYEQYF.

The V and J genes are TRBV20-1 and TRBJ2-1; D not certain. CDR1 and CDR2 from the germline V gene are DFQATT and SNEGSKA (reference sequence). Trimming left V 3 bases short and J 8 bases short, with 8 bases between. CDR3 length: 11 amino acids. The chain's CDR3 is CSASVRDEQFF. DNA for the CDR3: TGCAGTGCTAGCGTTCGTGATGAGCAGTTCTTC.

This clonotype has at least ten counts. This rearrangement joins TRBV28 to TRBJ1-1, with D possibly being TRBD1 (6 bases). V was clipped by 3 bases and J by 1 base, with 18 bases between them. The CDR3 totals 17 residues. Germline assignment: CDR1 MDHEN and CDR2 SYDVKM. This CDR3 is CASSFVFVDRTNTEAFF. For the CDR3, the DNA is TGTGCCAGCAGTTTCGTATTTGTCGACAGGACGAACACTGAAGCTTTCTTT. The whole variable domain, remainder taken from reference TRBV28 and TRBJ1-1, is DVKVTQSSRYLVKRTGEKVFLECVQDMDHENMFWYRQDPGLGLRLIYFSYDVKMKEKGDIPEGYSVSREKKERFSLILESASTNQTSMYLCASSFVFVDRTNTEAFFGQGTRLTVV.

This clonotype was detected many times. DNA of the CDR3: TGCAGTGCTGCCAGGGGGGCGAAGAACACTGAAGCTTTCTTT. Amino acid sequence: CSAARGAKNTEAFF. This sequence joins TRBV20-1 and TRBJ1-1; 7 nucleotides agree with TRBD1. V shed 5 bases and J 1 base; nucleotides not matched to a gene: 7. Germline CDR1 DFQATT, CDR2 SNEGSKA (reference sequence). The CDR3 has 14 amino acids.